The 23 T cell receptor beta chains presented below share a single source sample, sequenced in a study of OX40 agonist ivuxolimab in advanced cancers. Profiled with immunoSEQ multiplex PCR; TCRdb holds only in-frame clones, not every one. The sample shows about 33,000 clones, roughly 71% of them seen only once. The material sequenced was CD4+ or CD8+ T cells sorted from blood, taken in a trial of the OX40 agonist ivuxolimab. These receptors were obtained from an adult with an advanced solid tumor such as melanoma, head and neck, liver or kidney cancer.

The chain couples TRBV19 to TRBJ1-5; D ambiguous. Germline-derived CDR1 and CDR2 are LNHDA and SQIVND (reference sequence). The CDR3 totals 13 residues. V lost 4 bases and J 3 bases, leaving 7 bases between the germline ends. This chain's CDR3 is CASSTMTNQPQHF. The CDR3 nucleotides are TGTGCCAGTAGTACGATGACCAATCAGCCCCAGCATTTT. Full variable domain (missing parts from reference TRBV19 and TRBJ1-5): DGGITQSPKYLFRKEGQNVTLSCEQNLNHDAMYWYRQDPGQGLRLIYYSQIVNDFQKGDIAEGYSVSREKKESFPLTVTSAQKNPTAFYLCASSTMTNQPQHFGDGTRLSIL.

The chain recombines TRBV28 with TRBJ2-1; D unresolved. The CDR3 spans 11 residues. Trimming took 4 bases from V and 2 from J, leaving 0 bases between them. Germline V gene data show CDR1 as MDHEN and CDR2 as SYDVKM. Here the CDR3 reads CASSSYNEQFF. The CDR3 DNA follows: TGTGCCAGCAGTTCCTACAATGAGCAGTTCTTC.

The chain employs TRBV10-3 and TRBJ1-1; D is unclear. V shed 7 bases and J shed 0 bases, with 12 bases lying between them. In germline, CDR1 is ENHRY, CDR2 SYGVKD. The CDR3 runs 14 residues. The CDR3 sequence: CAITLDGLNTEAFF. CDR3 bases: TGTGCCATCACCCTCGACGGACTGAACACTGAAGCTTTCTTT.

CDR3 sequence: CASSLSRGSQETQYF. The DNA of the CDR3 is TGTGCCAGCTCACTATCACGCGGTTCCCAAGAGACCCAGTACTTC. This chain links TRBV18 with TRBJ2-5; D call uncertain. From germline, CDR1 is KGHSH and CDR2 LQKENI. The CDR3 spans 15 residues. Trimming took off 4 bases at V and 1 base at J, with 13 bases between the two ends.

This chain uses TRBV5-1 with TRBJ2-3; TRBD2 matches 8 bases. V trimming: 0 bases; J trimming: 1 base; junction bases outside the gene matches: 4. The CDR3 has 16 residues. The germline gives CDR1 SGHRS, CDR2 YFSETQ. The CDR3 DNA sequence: TGCGCCAGCAGCTTGGTTTGGCGGGGGGGCACAGATACGCAGTATTTT. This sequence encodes CASSLVWRGGTDTQYF.

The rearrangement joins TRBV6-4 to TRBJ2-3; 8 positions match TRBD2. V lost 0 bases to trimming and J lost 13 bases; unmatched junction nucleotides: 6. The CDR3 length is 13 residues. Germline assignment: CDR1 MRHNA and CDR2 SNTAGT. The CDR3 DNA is TGTGCCAGCAGTGACTCCGGGACTAGAAAAAAGTATTTT. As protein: CASSDSGTRKKYF.

The CDR3 here is CASSPPYEQYF. CDR3 nucleotides: TGTGCCAGCTCACCACCCTACGAGCAGTACTTC. This rearrangement joins TRBV18 to TRBJ2-7, with no clear D. The CDR3 consists of 11 residues. V was shortened by 0 bases and J by 3 bases, with 0 bases between the two germline ends. Germline values: CDR1 KGHSH, CDR2 LQKENI.

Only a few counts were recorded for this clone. The CDR3 DNA is TGTGCCAGCAGCCAACAGGGGAAAATTGGTGGCTACACCTTC. This sequence encodes CASSQQGKIGGYTF. The gene calls are TRBV4-2 and TRBJ1-2; tentatively, D is TRBD1 (6 bases). The V gene's germline CDR1 is LGHNA and CDR2 YNFKEQ. This CDR3 has 14 residues. The V end lost 2 bases, the J end lost 7 bases, and 14 bases lay between the germline ends.

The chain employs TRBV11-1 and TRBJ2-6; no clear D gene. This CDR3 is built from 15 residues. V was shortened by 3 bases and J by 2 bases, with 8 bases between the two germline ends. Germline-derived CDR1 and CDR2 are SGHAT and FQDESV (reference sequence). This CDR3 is CASSFGQTGANVLTF. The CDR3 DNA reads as TGTGCCAGCAGCTTCGGGCAAACTGGGGCCAACGTCCTGACTTTC.

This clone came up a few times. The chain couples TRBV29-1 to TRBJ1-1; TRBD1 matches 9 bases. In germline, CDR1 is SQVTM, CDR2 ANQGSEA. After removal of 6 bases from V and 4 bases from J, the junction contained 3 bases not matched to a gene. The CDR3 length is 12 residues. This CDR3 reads CSVATGGTEAFF. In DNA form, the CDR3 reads TGCAGCGTCGCGACAGGGGGCACTGAAGCTTTCTTT.

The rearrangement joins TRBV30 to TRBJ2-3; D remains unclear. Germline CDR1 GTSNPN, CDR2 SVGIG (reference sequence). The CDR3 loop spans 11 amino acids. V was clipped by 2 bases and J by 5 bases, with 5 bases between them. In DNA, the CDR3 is TGTGCCTGGAGTTACGGAGATACGCAGTATTTT. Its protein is CAWSYGDTQYF.

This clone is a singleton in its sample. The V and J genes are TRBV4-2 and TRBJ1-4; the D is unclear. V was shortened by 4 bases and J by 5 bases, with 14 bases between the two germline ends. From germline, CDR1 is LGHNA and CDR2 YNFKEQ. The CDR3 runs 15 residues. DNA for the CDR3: TGTGCCAGCAGCCGAAGTGGGCTGGAGAATGAAAAACTGTTTTTT. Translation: CASSRSGLENEKLFF.

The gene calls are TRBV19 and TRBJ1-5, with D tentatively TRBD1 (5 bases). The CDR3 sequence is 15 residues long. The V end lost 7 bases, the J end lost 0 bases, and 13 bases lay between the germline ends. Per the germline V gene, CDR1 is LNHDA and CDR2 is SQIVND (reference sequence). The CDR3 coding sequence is TGTGCCAGTAACCTAGGGACTTATAGCAATCAGCCCCAGCATTTT. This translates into CASNLGTYSNQPQHF.

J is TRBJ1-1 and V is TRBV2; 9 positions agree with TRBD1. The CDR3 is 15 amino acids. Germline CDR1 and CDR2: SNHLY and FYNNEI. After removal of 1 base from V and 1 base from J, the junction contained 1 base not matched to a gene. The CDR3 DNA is TGTGCCAGCAGTGAAGGGGGACAGGGGAACACTGAAGCTTTCTTT. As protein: CASSEGGQGNTEAFF.

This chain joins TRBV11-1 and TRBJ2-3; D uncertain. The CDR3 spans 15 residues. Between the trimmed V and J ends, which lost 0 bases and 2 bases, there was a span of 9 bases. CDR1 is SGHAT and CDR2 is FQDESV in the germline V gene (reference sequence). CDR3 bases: TGTGCCAGCAGCTTAGCGTCCGGAAACACAGATACGCAGTATTTT. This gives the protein CASSLASGNTDTQYF.

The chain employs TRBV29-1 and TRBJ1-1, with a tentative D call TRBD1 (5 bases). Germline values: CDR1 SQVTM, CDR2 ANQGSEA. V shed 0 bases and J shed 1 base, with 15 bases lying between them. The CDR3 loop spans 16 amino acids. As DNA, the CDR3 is TGCAGCGTTGAAGATCATCGTCGGACAAAGAACACTGAAGCTTTCTTT. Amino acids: CSVEDHRRTKNTEAFF.

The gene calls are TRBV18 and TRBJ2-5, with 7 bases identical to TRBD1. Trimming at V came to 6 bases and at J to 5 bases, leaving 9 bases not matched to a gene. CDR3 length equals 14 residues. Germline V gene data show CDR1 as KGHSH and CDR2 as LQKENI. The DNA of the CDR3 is TGTGCCAGCTCGACGTACGGGACAGTCGAGACCCAGTACTTC. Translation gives CASSTYGTVETQYF.

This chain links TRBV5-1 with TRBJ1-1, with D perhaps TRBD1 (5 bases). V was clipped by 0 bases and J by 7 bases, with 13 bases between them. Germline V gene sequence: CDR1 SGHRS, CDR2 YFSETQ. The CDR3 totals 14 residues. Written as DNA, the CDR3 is TGCGCCAGCAGCTTGGAGCCGCCAGGGCATGAAGCTTTCTTT. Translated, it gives CASSLEPPGHEAFF.

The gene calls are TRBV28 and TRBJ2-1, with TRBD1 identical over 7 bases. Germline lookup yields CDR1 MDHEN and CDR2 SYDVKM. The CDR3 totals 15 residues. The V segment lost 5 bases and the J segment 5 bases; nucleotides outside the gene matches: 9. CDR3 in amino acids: CASSVRDSRNNEQFF. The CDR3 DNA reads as TGTGCCAGCAGTGTCAGGGACAGCAGAAACAATGAGCAGTTCTTC. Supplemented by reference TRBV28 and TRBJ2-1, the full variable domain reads DVKVTQSSRYLVKRTGEKVFLECVQDMDHENMFWYRQDPGLGLRLIYFSYDVKMKEKGDIPEGYSVSREKKERFSLILESASTNQTSMYLCASSVRDSRNNEQFFGPGTRLTVL.

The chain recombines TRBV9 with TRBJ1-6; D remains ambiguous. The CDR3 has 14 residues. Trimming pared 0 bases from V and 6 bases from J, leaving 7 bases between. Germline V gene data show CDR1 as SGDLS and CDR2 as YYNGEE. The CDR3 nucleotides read TGTGCCAGCAGCGTAGTTGACCTTAATTCACCCCTCCACTTT. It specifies CASSVVDLNSPLHF.

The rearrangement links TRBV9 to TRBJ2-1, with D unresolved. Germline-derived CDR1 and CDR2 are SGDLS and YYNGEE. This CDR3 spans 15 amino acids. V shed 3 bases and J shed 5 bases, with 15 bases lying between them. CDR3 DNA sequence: TGTGCCAGCAGCGGAGAGGCGTGGGTAAACAATGAGCAGTTCTTC. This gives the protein CASSGEAWVNNEQFF.

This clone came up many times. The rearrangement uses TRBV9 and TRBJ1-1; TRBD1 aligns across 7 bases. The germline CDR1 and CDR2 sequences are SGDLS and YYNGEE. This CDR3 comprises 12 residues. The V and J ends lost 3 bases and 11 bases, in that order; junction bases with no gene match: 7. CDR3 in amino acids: CASSGSQGRAFF. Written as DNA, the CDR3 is TGTGCCAGCAGCGGGTCACAGGGGAGGGCTTTCTTT.

The CDR3 is CASSASRTQYF. In DNA, the CDR3 is TGTGCCAGCAGCGCCTCCAGGACCCAGTACTTC. This chain joins TRBV7-2 and TRBJ2-5; D is unclear. The CDR3 totals 11 residues. CDR1 is SGHTA, CDR2 FQGNSA, per germline. The V gene lost 5 bases and the J gene lost 7 bases, with 8 bases spanning the gap.